The 3 T cell receptor beta chains listed next were all sequenced from one sample in a study of blood T cell repertoires in COVID-19. TCRdb's copy holds only in-frame clones and misses some; the assay was immunoSEQ multiplex PCR. The sample lists 110,000 or so clones; around four fifths were seen once. Sequencing was performed on peripheral blood. Receptors originate from a human donor in a cohort sampled during active COVID-19.

The V and J genes are TRBV2 and TRBJ1-5; D gene unclear. CDR3 length: 13 amino acids. The V gene lost 8 bases and the J gene lost 5 bases, with 13 bases spanning the gap. Per the germline V gene, CDR1 is SNHLY and CDR2 is FYNNEI. Written as DNA, the CDR3 is TGTGCCAGCGGATGGACGGGAGATCAGCCCCAGCATTTT. The encoded protein is CASGWTGDQPQHF.

The V gene is TRBV7-2, the J gene TRBJ2-4; 12 bases agree with TRBD2. After removal of 5 bases from V and 3 bases from J, the junction contained 8 bases not matched to a gene. The CDR3 consists of 17 residues. CDR1 and CDR2 (germline): SGHTA, FQGNSA. The CDR3 DNA sequence: TGTGCCAGCAGCGGAAGCCCTAGCGGGGGGGGCAAAAACATTCAGTACTTC. This translates into CASSGSPSGGGKNIQYF.

The gene calls are TRBV5-6 and TRBJ2-2; 8 bases agree with TRBD1. CDR1 is SGHDT, CDR2 YYEEEE, per germline. The CDR3 is 14 amino acids. After removal of 5 bases from V and 6 bases from J, the junction contained 6 bases not matched to a gene. The CDR3, as DNA: TGTGCCAGCAGGACACAGGGGGTGGCCGGGGAGCTGTTTTTT. Translating gives CASRTQGVAGELFF.